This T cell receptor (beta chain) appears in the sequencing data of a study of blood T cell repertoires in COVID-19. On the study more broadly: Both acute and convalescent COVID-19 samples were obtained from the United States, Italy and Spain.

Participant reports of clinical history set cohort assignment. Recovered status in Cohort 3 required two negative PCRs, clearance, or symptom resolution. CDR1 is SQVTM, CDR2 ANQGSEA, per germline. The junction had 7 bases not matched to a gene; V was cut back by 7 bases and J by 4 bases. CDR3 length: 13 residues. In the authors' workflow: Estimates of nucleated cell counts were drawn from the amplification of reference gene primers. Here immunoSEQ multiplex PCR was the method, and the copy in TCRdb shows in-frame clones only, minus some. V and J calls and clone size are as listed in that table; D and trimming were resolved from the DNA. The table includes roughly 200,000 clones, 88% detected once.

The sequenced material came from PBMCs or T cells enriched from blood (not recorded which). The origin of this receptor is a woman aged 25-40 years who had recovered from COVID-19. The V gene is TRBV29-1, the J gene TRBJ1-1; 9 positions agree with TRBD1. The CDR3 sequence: CSAPSTGGTEAFF. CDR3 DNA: TGCAGCGCCCCCTCGACAGGGGGCACTGAAGCTTTCTTT. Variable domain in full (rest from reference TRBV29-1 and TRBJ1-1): SAVISQKPSRDICQRGTSLTIQCQVDSQVTMMFWYRQQPGQSLTLIATANQGSEATYESGFVIDKFPISRPNLTFSTLTVSNMSPEDSSIYLCSAPSTGGTEAFFGQGTRLTVV.